The 24 T cell receptor beta chains listed next were all sequenced from one sample in a study of Graves' ophthalmopathy and Graves' hyperthyroidism. The TCR beta CDR3 regions underwent amplification from RNA transcripts. An opening RT-PCR round employed HTBI primers and preceded a second-round multiplex PCR. One entry per CDR3 protein results from TCRdb running MiXCR on the multiplex PCR reads. Counted here are approximately 160,000 distinct CDR3 sequences, approximately 40% occurring once; the ten biggest clones make up around 9.3%. Sequencing was done on a sample of peripheral blood. The receptors were gathered from a young man with Graves' ophthalmopathy.

The chain recombines TRBV11-2 with TRBJ1-6, with TRBD1 matching over 7 bases. Trimming took 6 bases from V and 4 from J; bases not matched to a gene: 15. Germline loops: CDR1 SGHAT, CDR2 FQNNGV. The length of the CDR3 is 18 residues. The CDR3 is CASSQDASQGMYNSPLHF. The CDR3 nucleotides read TGTGCCAGCAGTCAAGATGCCTCACAGGGGATGTATAATTCACCCCTCCACTTT.

The chain couples TRBV27 to TRBJ2-5; 10 bases align to TRBD2. The V and J ends lost 0 bases and 4 bases, in that order; junction bases with no gene match: 11. This CDR3 is 18 amino acids long. Looked up from germline, CDR1 is MNHEY and CDR2 is SMNVEV (reference sequence). CDR3 DNA: TGTGCCAGCAGTTTATCAGCTAGCGGGAGAGGGCCAAGAGAGACCCAGTACTTC. This sequence encodes CASSLSASGRGPRETQYF.

This clonotype turned up a few times. The gene calls are TRBV12-3 or TRBV12-4 and TRBJ1-5; 12 bases align to TRBD1. The V and J ends lost 7 bases and 6 bases, in that order; junction bases with no gene match: 7. The CDR3 totals 15 residues. As DNA, the CDR3 is TGTGCCAGCAACTGGGGGACAGGGGGCCGTCAGCCCCAGCATTTT. Its protein is CASNWGTGGRQPQHF.

This clonotype was picked up many times. The rearrangement links TRBV19 to TRBJ1-1; TRBD1 is a possible D gene (6 bases). Germline values: CDR1 LNHDA, CDR2 SQIVND (reference sequence). CDR3 length equals 15 residues. The V gene lost 3 bases and the J gene lost 5 bases, with 16 bases spanning the gap. CDR3 region: CASSMFHRERTEAFF. CDR3 sequence (DNA): TGTGCCAGTAGTATGTTCCACAGGGAGAGGACTGAAGCTTTCTTT.

This clonotype is a singleton in its sample. The chain carries TRBV12-3 or TRBV12-4 and TRBJ1-5; D is ambiguous. The CDR3 totals 15 residues. Trimming stripped 3 bases from V and 2 bases from J, with 11 bases between. In nucleotides, the CDR3 is TGTGCCAGCAGTTTTGAGGGCATGGGCAATCAGCCCCAGCATTTT. It codes for CASSFEGMGNQPQHF.

This clonotype was counted many times. V gene TRBV10-3 combines with J gene TRBJ1-3; TRBD1 might be the D (6 bases). The V gene's germline CDR1 is ENHRY and CDR2 SYGVKD. Between the trimmed V and J ends, which lost 5 bases and 0 bases, there was a span of 8 bases. The CDR3 spans 14 residues. CDR3 bases: TGTGCCATCAGTACAGGGCCCTCTGGAAACACCATATATTTT. Amino acid sequence: CAISTGPSGNTIYF.

This rearrangement joins TRBV28 to TRBJ2-7, with 7 bases lining up with TRBD1. Trimming at V came to 6 bases and at J to 4 bases, leaving 18 bases not matched to a gene. CDR3 size: 17 residues. Germline V gene data show CDR1 as MDHEN and CDR2 as SYDVKM. The CDR3, as DNA: TGTGCCAGCAGCCCAACCGTGGGGACAGCAATAAGATACGAGCAGTACTTC. Its protein is CASSPTVGTAIRYEQYF.

The chain recombines TRBV28 with TRBJ2-5, with TRBD2 identical over 7 bases. Trimming at V came to 6 bases and at J to 1 base, leaving 11 bases not matched to a gene. From germline, CDR1 is MDHEN and CDR2 SYDVKM. The CDR3 runs to 16 residues. The CDR3 protein is CASSLPGGGGQETQYF. The CDR3 DNA reads TGTGCCAGCAGCCTTCCCGGTGGGGGGGGCCAAGAGACCCAGTACTTC.

This clonotype was found many times. V and J are TRBV28 and TRBJ2-5; 8 nucleotides match TRBD2. Germline assignment: CDR1 MDHEN and CDR2 SYDVKM. CDR3 length: 15 amino acids. V gave up 6 bases and J gave up 4 bases; unmatched junction bases: 10. The CDR3 DNA sequence: TGTGCCAGCAGACCCGCGGGAGGTTTAGCAGAGACCCAGTACTTC. It codes for CASRPAGGLAETQYF.

This clonotype was seen more than once but under ten times. This chain joins TRBV11-2 and TRBJ1-6; possible D gene TRBD1, 6 bases. The CDR3 extends over 12 amino acids. The germline CDR1 and CDR2 sequences are SGHAT and FQNNGV. Trimming cost V 11 bases and J 9 bases, with 14 bases left between them. For the CDR3, the DNA is TGTGCCTCAGGGGAGGGGCTTTCACCCCTCCACTTT. This gives the protein CASGEGLSPLHF.

The V and J genes are TRBV12-3 or TRBV12-4 and TRBJ2-7, with 16 bases fitting TRBD2. The junction had 11 bases not matched to a gene; V was cut back by 5 bases and J by 7 bases. The CDR3 totals 17 residues. Here the CDR3 reads CASSAGLAGGPLGEQYF. The CDR3 bases are TGTGCCAGCAGTGCGGGACTAGCGGGAGGGCCGTTGGGGGAGCAGTACTTC.

This clonotype was counted at least ten times. The chain carries TRBV28 and TRBJ1-1; D unresolved. CDR3 size: 14 residues. Trimming took 2 bases from V and 6 from J, leaving 13 bases between them. The germline CDR1 and CDR2 sequences are MDHEN and SYDVKM. The CDR3 region is CASSLMGETAEAFF. In DNA, the CDR3 is TGTGCCAGCAGTTTAATGGGCGAGACCGCTGAAGCTTTCTTT.

This clonotype was picked up many times. The chain uses TRBV6-2 or TRBV6-3 and TRBJ1-4, with TRBD1 matching 7 bases. Germline V gene data show CDR1 as MNHEY and CDR2 as SVGEGT. The CDR3 runs 17 residues. V was clipped by 7 bases and J by 0 bases; unmatched bases: 11. The CDR3 DNA follows: TGTGCCAGCACCCCTCGACAGGGAGGGACAACTAATGAAAAACTGTTTTTT. This sequence encodes CASTPRQGGTTNEKLFF.

This rearrangement joins TRBV12-3 or TRBV12-4 to TRBJ1-1; no clear D gene. The CDR3 runs to 11 residues. The germline V and J ends were trimmed by 2 bases and 10 bases, with 8 bases remaining between them. This chain's CDR3 is CASSLTMGAFF. The DNA for the CDR3 is TGTGCCAGCAGTTTAACTATGGGAGCTTTCTTT.

The rearrangement joins TRBV6-1 to TRBJ2-5, with D tentatively TRBD1 or TRBD2 (6 bases each). CDR1 and CDR2 (germline): MNHNS, SASEGT. CDR3 length: 12 amino acids. Trimming removed 8 bases from V and 5 bases from J, with 12 bases in between. The CDR3 loop is CASDRGAETQYF. The CDR3 bases are TGTGCCAGCGATAGGGGGGCCGAGACCCAGTACTTC.

This clonotype was counted at least ten times. The chain uses TRBV30 and TRBJ1-1; D is uncertain. This CDR3 contains 13 residues. V was trimmed by 4 bases and J by 1 base, leaving 10 bases between them. CDR1 and CDR2 from the germline V gene are GTSNPN and SVGIG (reference sequence). The CDR3 bases are TGTGCCTGGACCCTCCTATGGAACACTGAAGCTTTCTTT. Its protein is CAWTLLWNTEAFF. Based on the CDR3 plus reference TRBV30 and TRBJ1-1, the full variable domain is SQTIHQWPATLVQPVGSPLSLECTVEGTSNPNLYWYRQAAGRGLQLLFYSVGIGQISSEVPQNLSASRPQDRQFILSSKKLLLSDSGFYLCAWTLLWNTEAFFGQGTRLTVV.

Ten or more counts support this clonotype. V gene TRBV29-1 combines with J gene TRBJ2-2; a weak D match, TRBD1 (6 bases). The germline V and J ends were trimmed by 1 base and 3 bases, with 24 bases remaining between them. The CDR3 is 19 residues long. The germline gives CDR1 SQVTM, CDR2 ANQGSEA. The CDR3 sequence: CSVEVPGRTRDTDTGELFF. The CDR3 DNA is TGCAGCGTTGAAGTACCCGGGCGGACACGGGACACCGACACCGGGGAGCTGTTTTTT.

This clonotype was observed a few times. The V call is TRBV30, the J call TRBJ2-5; 8 positions agree with TRBD1. Germline V gene sequence: CDR1 GTSNPN, CDR2 SVGIG (reference sequence). The V gene end was trimmed by 8 bases and the J gene end by 5 bases; junction bases not matched to a gene: 4. The CDR3 loop spans 11 amino acids. The CDR3 spells CARDRGETQYF. The CDR3 DNA is TGTGCCCGAGACAGGGGTGAGACCCAGTACTTC.

The V gene is TRBV6-1, the J gene TRBJ2-5; D remains unclear. V lost 2 bases, J lost 3 bases, and 10 bases lay in between. The CDR3 extends over 14 amino acids. CDR1 is MNHNS and CDR2 is SASEGT in the germline V gene. The CDR3 region has the DNA TGTGCCAGCAGTGAATTGAATAGAAAAGAGACCCAGTACTTC. It yields the protein CASSELNRKETQYF.

In this sample, this clonotype turned up many times. This chain joins TRBV28 and TRBJ1-5; D is ambiguous. The CDR3 has 13 residues. Germline CDR1 and CDR2: MDHEN and SYDVKM. V shed 6 bases and J shed 4 bases, with 10 bases lying between them. CDR3 protein: CASSSIQNQPQHF. The CDR3 DNA reads TGTGCCAGCAGCTCAATACAGAATCAGCCCCAGCATTTT.

This clonotype was counted many times. The V gene is TRBV12-3 or TRBV12-4, the J gene TRBJ2-5, with 8 bases aligning to TRBD1. The CDR3 loop spans 14 amino acids. Germline trimming cut 5 bases from V and 0 bases from J; bases unmatched to any gene: 2. The CDR3 sequence is CASSGDRNQETQYF. DNA for the CDR3: TGTGCCAGCAGTGGGGACAGGAACCAAGAGACCCAGTACTTC.

This clonotype was detected only a few times. The chain employs TRBV6-2 or TRBV6-3 and TRBJ2-7, with TRBD2 matching 10 bases. The CDR3 consists of 15 residues. Germline lookup yields CDR1 MNHEY and CDR2 SVGEGT. Germline trimming cut 2 bases from V and 3 bases from J; bases unmatched to any gene: 4. CDR3 loop: CASSYGLAGVYEQYF. CDR3 nucleotides: TGTGCCAGCAGTTACGGTCTAGCGGGAGTCTACGAGCAGTACTTC.

This clonotype has at least ten counts. This rearrangement joins TRBV6-5 to TRBJ2-7, with TRBD2 identical over 11 bases. With V trimmed by 2 bases and J by 6 bases, 3 bases remained unmatched. This CDR3 is 14 amino acids long. The germline gives CDR1 MNHEY, CDR2 SVGAGI. Written as DNA, the CDR3 is TGTGCCAGCAGTTACACCGGGACTAGCGGCGAGCAGTACTTC. Its translation is CASSYTGTSGEQYF.

This rearrangement joins TRBV29-1 to TRBJ1-1; D not resolved. This CDR3 contains 13 residues. CDR1 is SQVTM and CDR2 is ANQGSEA in the germline V gene. Trimming took off 2 bases at V and 3 bases at J, with 10 bases between the two ends. CDR3 sequence reads: CSVERGWDTEAFF. The CDR3 nucleotides read TGCAGCGTTGAACGGGGTTGGGACACTGAAGCTTTCTTT.